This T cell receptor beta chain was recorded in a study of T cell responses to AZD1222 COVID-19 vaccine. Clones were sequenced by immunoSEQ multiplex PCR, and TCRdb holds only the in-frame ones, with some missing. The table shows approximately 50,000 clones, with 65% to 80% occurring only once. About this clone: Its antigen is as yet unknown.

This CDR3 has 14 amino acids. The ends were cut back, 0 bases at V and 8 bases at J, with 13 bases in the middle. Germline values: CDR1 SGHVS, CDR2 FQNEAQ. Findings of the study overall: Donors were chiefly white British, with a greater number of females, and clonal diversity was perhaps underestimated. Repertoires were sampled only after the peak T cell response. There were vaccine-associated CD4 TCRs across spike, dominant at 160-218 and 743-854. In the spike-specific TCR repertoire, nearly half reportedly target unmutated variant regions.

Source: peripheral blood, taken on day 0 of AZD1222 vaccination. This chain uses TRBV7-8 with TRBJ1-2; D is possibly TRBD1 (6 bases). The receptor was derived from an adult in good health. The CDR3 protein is CASSLAPGAGGYTF. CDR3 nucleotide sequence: TGTGCCAGCAGCTTAGCGCCAGGGGCGGGAGGCTACACCTTC. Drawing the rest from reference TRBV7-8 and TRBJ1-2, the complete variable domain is GAGVSQSPRYKVAKRGQDVALRCDPISGHVSLFWYQQALGQGPEFLTYFQNEAQLDKSGLPSDRFFAERPEGSVSTLKIQRTQQEDSAVYLCASSLAPGAGGYTFGSGTRLTVV.